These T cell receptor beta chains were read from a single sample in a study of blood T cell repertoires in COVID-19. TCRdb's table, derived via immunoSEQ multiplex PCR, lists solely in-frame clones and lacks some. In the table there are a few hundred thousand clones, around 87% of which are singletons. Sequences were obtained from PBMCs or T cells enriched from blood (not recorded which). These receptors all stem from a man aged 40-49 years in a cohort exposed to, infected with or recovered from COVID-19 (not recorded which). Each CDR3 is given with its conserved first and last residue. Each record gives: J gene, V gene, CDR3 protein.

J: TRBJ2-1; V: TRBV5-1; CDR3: CASSSGGSMGNEQFF
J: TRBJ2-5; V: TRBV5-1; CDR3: CASTAGERIQETQYF
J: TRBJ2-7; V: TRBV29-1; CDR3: CSVAIGQQHYEQYF
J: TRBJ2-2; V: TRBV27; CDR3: CASSLGPGELFF
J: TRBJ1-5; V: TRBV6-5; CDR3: CASTRDRSNQPQHF
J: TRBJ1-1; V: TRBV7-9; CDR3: CASSPSLGRTVNTEAFF
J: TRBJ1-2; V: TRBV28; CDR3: CASSTVLGRDGYTF
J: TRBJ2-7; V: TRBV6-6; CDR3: CASSLGLGQGAYEQYF
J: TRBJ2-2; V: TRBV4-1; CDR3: CASSHPGQRTGELFF
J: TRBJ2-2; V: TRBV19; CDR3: CASSIWQNTGELFF
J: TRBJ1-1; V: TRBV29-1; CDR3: CSARTGTMNTEAFF
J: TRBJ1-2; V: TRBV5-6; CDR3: CASSRGQENYGYTF
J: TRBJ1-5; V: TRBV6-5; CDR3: CASSYTGLGPQHF
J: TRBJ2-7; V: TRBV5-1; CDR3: CASSLLQGVDYEQYF
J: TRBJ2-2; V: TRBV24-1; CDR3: CATSDSLDSLRTGELFF
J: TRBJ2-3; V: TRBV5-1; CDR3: CASSSTSGPADTQYF